This paragraph reports one TCR beta chain. TCRdb re-called the 5' RACE reads through MiXCR, storing one row per CDR3 protein. This sample yields 1.5 million or so distinct CDR3 sequences, of which less than 35% are seen a single time; 0.25% to 0.3% belongs to the top ten. CDR1 and CDR2 from the germline V gene are SGHKS and YYEKEE (reference sequence). V shed 4 bases, J shed 8 bases, and the junction held 11 bases outside the gene matches. This CDR3 comprises 15 residues. The data were taken from a study of identical twins. The V gene is TRBV5-5, the J gene TRBJ1-4; 7 bases are a match to TRBD1. This sequence was found in a newborn girl in good health. Input material: cord blood. CDR3 DNA: TGTGCCAGCAGCCTCCAGGGGACAGTGGGGGAAAAACTGTTTTTT. The encoded protein is CASSLQGTVGEKLFF.